Below, 14 T cell receptor beta chains from the same sample are listed, as sequenced in a study of blood T cell repertoires in COVID-19. Clones were read by immunoSEQ multiplex PCR, and TCRdb kept only the in-frame ones, dropping some. In the table there are about 130,000 clones, nearly 70% of which are singletons. The sample comprised peripheral blood. The receptor set was obtained from a woman in her seventies with acute or convalescent COVID-19.

The CDR3 DNA follows: TGTGCCAGCAGTTTGGGCTACGGCTACACCTTC. This codes for CASSLGYGYTF. V usage is TRBV12-3 or TRBV12-4 and J usage is TRBJ1-2; D is ambiguous. There are 11 residues in the CDR3. With 3 bases removed from V and 8 bases from J, the gap between germline ends came to 7 bases.

V is TRBV5-1 and J is TRBJ1-1; the D is unclear. The V gene's germline CDR1 is SGHRS and CDR2 YFSETQ. V was clipped by 0 bases and J by 1 base, with 7 bases between them. CDR3 length: 14 residues. CDR3 protein: CASSLAGANTEAFF. The CDR3 DNA is TGCGCCAGCAGCTTGGCGGGTGCGAACACTGAAGCTTTCTTT.

The table lists this clone with a few counts. The genes are TRBV14 and TRBJ1-2; D remains unclear. Germline values: CDR1 SGHDN, CDR2 FVKESK. Between the trimmed V and J ends, which lost 1 base and 5 bases, there was a span of 11 bases. The CDR3 has 14 residues. CDR3 bases: TGTGCCAGCAGCCAAGTCAGCGACCCTTATGGCTACACCTTC. Protein product: CASSQVSDPYGYTF.

This chain joins TRBV30 and TRBJ1-1; 7 nucleotides line up with TRBD1. Losses at the gene ends were 2 bases for V and 4 bases for J; bases not matched to a gene: 13. Germline CDR1 and CDR2: GTSNPN and SVGIG (reference sequence). The CDR3 is made up of 16 amino acids. The CDR3 DNA sequence: TGTGCCTGGAGTCCACAGATCCGAGGGGGCGGCACTGAAGCTTTCTTT. Translating it yields CAWSPQIRGGGTEAFF. Full variable domain (outside the CDR3, taken from reference TRBV30 and TRBJ1-1): SQTIHQWPATLVQPVGSPLSLECTVEGTSNPNLYWYRQAAGRGLQLLFYSVGIGQISSEVPQNLSASRPQDRQFILSSKKLLLSDSGFYLCAWSPQIRGGGTEAFFGQGTRLTVV.

The chain is built from TRBV5-1 and TRBJ1-3; perhaps TRBD1 as D (5 bases). There are 17 residues in the CDR3. Trimming cost V 2 bases and J 5 bases, with 20 bases left between them. The germline gives CDR1 SGHRS, CDR2 YFSETQ. CDR3 sequence reads: CASSFGSLGGRRNTIYF. The DNA for the CDR3 is TGCGCCAGCAGCTTTGGAAGCCTCGGGGGTAGAAGAAACACCATATATTTT.

The V call is TRBV19, the J call TRBJ2-7; D not resolved. The CDR3 consists of 13 residues. Per the germline V gene, CDR1 is LNHDA and CDR2 is SQIVND (reference sequence). V gave up 1 base and J gave up 1 base, with 5 bases separating them. CDR3 sequence (DNA): TGTGCCAGTAGTATAGCCCTTTCCTACGAGCAGTACTTC. The encoded protein is CASSIALSYEQYF.

As for this clone: At the DNA level, this CDR3 is encoded by other sequences in the same sample as well. V usage is TRBV2 and J usage is TRBJ1-1; 7 bases line up with TRBD1. Per germline, CDR1 SNHLY and CDR2 FYNNEI. V was clipped by 8 bases and J by 1 base; unmatched bases: 4. This CDR3 contains 13 residues. The CDR3 nucleotides read TGTGCCAGCTCTGACAGGGCGAACACTGAAGCTTTCTTT. Protein: CASSDRANTEAFF.

CDR3 bases: TGTGCCAGCAGCTTGCGGGGGGCGGAGACCCAGTACTTC. Its protein product is CASSLRGAETQYF. The rearrangement joins TRBV5-5 to TRBJ2-5; D may be TRBD2 (7 bases). Per germline, CDR1 SGHKS and CDR2 YYEKEE (reference sequence). V was trimmed by 1 base and J by 5 bases, leaving 9 bases between them. This CDR3 spans 13 amino acids.

This chain uses TRBV28 with TRBJ1-5; no firm D call. The germline V gene encodes CDR1 MDHEN and CDR2 SYDVKM. V dropped 3 bases and J dropped 4 bases, with 10 bases sitting between them. The CDR3 runs 14 residues. CDR3 sequence (DNA): TGTGCCAGCAGTTTCTCAAAGCCAAATCAGCCCCAGCATTTT. This encodes CASSFSKPNQPQHF.

Turning to this clone: The same CDR3 is also encoded by other DNA sequences in this sample. The chain recombines TRBV5-1 with TRBJ2-2; 12 nucleotides line up with TRBD1. Germline V gene lookup returns CDR1 SGHRS and CDR2 YFSETQ. The J segment lost 4 bases and the V segment lost 4 bases, leaving 2 bases of the junction unmatched. The CDR3 has 15 amino acids. The CDR3 DNA reads TGCGCCAGCAGCCTGGGACAGGGGGCCACCGGGGAGCTGTTTTTT. Translation gives CASSLGQGATGELFF.

This clone appeared a single time. This chain connects TRBV19 to TRBJ2-5; 8 bases align to TRBD1. The junction had 3 bases not matched to a gene; V was cut back by 0 bases and J by 6 bases. CDR3 length: 14 amino acids. Germline assignment: CDR1 LNHDA and CDR2 SQIVND (reference sequence). DNA for the CDR3: TGTGCCAGTAGTATAGAAAACAGGGGGAAGACCCAGTACTTC. This translates into CASSIENRGKTQYF.

CDR3: CASSSTGVFTGELFF. The CDR3 DNA is TGTGCCAGCAGCTCGACAGGGGTCTTTACCGGGGAGCTGTTTTTT. This sequence joins TRBV5-5 and TRBJ2-2, with 8 bases fitting TRBD1. Per germline, CDR1 SGHKS and CDR2 YYEKEE (reference sequence). This CDR3 region has 15 residues. The V and J ends lost 3 bases and 5 bases, in that order; junction bases with no gene match: 6.

CDR3 residues: CASRPTGLSRTPTNEKLFF. The CDR3 nucleotides read TGTGCCAGCAGGCCGACGGGATTGAGCCGTACTCCAACTAATGAAAAACTGTTTTTT. This chain joins TRBV7-9 and TRBJ1-4; D unresolved. Germline V lookup: CDR1 SEHNR, CDR2 FQNEAQ (reference sequence). V shed 6 bases and J shed 0 bases, with 23 bases lying between them. The CDR3 runs 19 residues.

Here the CDR3 DNA reads TGTGCCAGCAGCAAAGGTAGCGAGGACAGCCCATACAATGAGCAGTTCTTC. Its protein product is CASSKGSEDSPYNEQFF. V is TRBV21-1 and J is TRBJ2-1; no DNA check was done on the table's D call, TRBD1. TRBV21-1 is labeled a pseudogene. This CDR3 has 17 residues.